This is a list of T cell receptor beta chains from one sample in a study of control samples from healthy donors and cancer patients. The protocol was immunoSEQ multiplex PCR, while the TCRdb copy is restricted to in-frame clones and leaves out a portion. The sample shows about 86,000 clones, 70% to 90% of them seen only once. Sequencing used PBMCs. These receptor sequences come from a woman aged 45 to 65 with colorectal cancer. CDR3s include the opening cysteine and the closing phenylalanine or tryptophan. The order of the fields is D gene, V gene, J gene, clone size, CDR3 protein, CDR3 DNA. The D gene is left open where the match is weak. Size is stated for part of the rows, as once, few or many counts, or as a class when the clone is expanded.

D: TRBD2; V: TRBV9; J: TRBJ2-3; size: .; CDR3: CASSVGVAGADTQYF; DNA: TGTGCCAGCAGCGTAGGAGTAGCGGGGGCAGATACGCAGTATTTT
D: .; V: TRBV6-5; J: TRBJ1-4; size: .; CDR3: CASSYSAGEKLFF; DNA: TGTGCCAGCAGTTACTCGGCCGGGGAAAAACTGTTTTTT
D: .; V: TRBV18; J: TRBJ1-2; size: .; CDR3: CASSLQRNYGYTF; DNA: TGTGCCAGCTCACTCCAGAGAAACTATGGCTACACCTTC
D: .; V: TRBV30; J: TRBJ2-2; size: .; CDR3: CAWSFITGELFF; DNA: TGTGCCTGGAGTTTCATCACCGGGGAGCTGTTTTTT
D: .; V: TRBV7-2; J: TRBJ1-5; size: .; CDR3: CASSQGGDQPQHF; DNA: TGTGCCAGCAGCCAGGGAGGGGATCAGCCCCAGCATTTT
D: .; V: TRBV5-1; J: TRBJ2-3; size: .; CDR3: CASSLEGRSTDTQYF; DNA: TGCGCCAGCAGCTTGGAGGGCAGGAGCACAGATACGCAGTATTTT
D: TRBD1; V: TRBV10-3; J: TRBJ2-3; size: .; CDR3: CAIKGADTDTQYF; DNA: TGTGCAATCAAGGGGGCCGACACAGATACGCAGTATTTT
D: .; V: TRBV7-2; J: TRBJ1-5; size: .; CDR3: CASSLTHWGNQPQHF; DNA: TGTGCCAGCAGCTTGACGCATTGGGGCAATCAGCCCCAGCATTTT
D: TRBD1; V: TRBV7-2; J: TRBJ1-1; size: .; CDR3: CASSNRGNTEAFF; DNA: TGTGCCAGCAGTAACAGGGGGAACACTGAAGCTTTCTTT
D: .; V: TRBV28; J: TRBJ1-1; size: .; CDR3: CASRPRDTEAFF; DNA: TGTGCCAGCAGACCGAGGGATACTGAAGCTTTCTTT
D: TRBD2; V: TRBV7-9; J: TRBJ2-3; size: .; CDR3: CASSFLAGRTDTQYF; DNA: TGTGCCAGCAGCTTCCTAGCGGGACGCACAGATACGCAGTATTTT
D: TRBD1; V: TRBV7-2; J: TRBJ1-2; size: .; CDR3: CASSLRQGQTTF; DNA: TGTGCCAGCAGCCTTCGACAGGGGCAGACCACCTTC
D: TRBD1; V: TRBV2; J: TRBJ1-2; size: .; CDR3: CASSRQGANYGYTF; DNA: TGTGCCAGCAGTCGACAGGGGGCAAACTATGGCTACACCTTC
D: .; V: TRBV24-1; J: TRBJ1-2; size: once; CDR3: CATSTLGTDYGYTF; DNA: TGTGCCACCAGTACCCTAGGGACTGACTATGGCTACACCTTC
D: .; V: TRBV25-1; J: TRBJ2-2; size: .; CDR3: CASRKAGSTGELFF; DNA: TGTGCCAGCAGGAAAGCCGGGAGCACCGGGGAGCTGTTTTTT
D: TRBD1; V: TRBV30; J: TRBJ1-2; size: .; CDR3: CAWTYNRGGYTF; DNA: TGTGCCTGGACATATAACAGGGGCGGCTACACCTTC
D: TRBD1; V: TRBV13; J: TRBJ1-1; size: .; CDR3: CASRDAGGTEAFF; DNA: TGTGCCAGCAGAGATGCAGGGGGCACTGAAGCTTTCTTT
D: TRBD2; V: TRBV28; J: TRBJ2-1; size: .; CDR3: CASRTLAGGNEQFF; DNA: TGTGCCAGCAGAACCCTAGCGGGGGGGAATGAGCAGTTCTTC
D: .; V: TRBV7-2; J: TRBJ2-5; size: .; CDR3: CASSLASAGPQETQYF; DNA: TGTGCCAGCAGCTTAGCATCAGCAGGACCCCAAGAGACCCAGTACTTC
D: TRBD1; V: TRBV9; J: TRBJ2-3; size: .; CDR3: CASSVEGQSTDTQYF; DNA: TGTGCCAGCAGCGTAGAGGGACAGAGCACAGATACGCAGTATTTT
D: TRBD2; V: TRBV3-1/TRBV3-2; J: TRBJ2-5; size: .; CDR3: CASSRWTSGGRGETQYF; DNA: TGTGCCAGCAGCCGATGGACTAGCGGGGGCCGAGGGGAGACCCAGTACTTC
D: .; V: TRBV7-9; J: TRBJ1-6; size: .; CDR3: CASSLGQADRYNSPLHF; DNA: TGTGCCAGCAGCTTAGGACAGGCCGACCGCTATAATTCACCCCTCCACTTT
D: TRBD1; V: TRBV3-1/TRBV3-2; J: TRBJ2-1; size: few; CDR3: CASSLGTGTGDNEQFF; DNA: TGTGCCAGCAGCCTCGGAACCGGGACAGGGGACAATGAGCAGTTCTTC
D: TRBD1; V: TRBV3-1/TRBV3-2; J: TRBJ2-1; size: .; CDR3: CASSQDELYAGGNEQFF; DNA: TGTGCCAGCAGCCAAGATGAGTTGTATGCAGGGGGCAATGAGCAGTTCTTC
D: TRBD2; V: TRBV24-1; J: TRBJ2-5; size: .; CDR3: CASGGGDQETQYF; DNA: TGTGCCTCCGGCGGGGGGGACCAGGAGACCCAGTACTTC
D: TRBD1; V: TRBV4-1; J: TRBJ1-4; size: once; CDR3: CASSQDLDRTFEKLFF; DNA: TGCGCCAGCAGCCAAGATTTGGACAGGACCTTTGAAAAACTGTTTTTT
D: .; V: TRBV4-3; J: TRBJ1-2; size: .; CDR3: CASSQGTALANYGYTF; DNA: TGCGCCAGCAGCCAAGGGACAGCTCTGGCTAACTATGGCTACACCTTC
D: .; V: TRBV28; J: TRBJ1-5; size: .; CDR3: CASSFLGGSRAQHF; DNA: TGTGCCAGCAGTTTTTTAGGAGGATCACGGGCCCAGCATTTT
D: .; V: TRBV10-1; J: TRBJ2-3; size: .; CDR3: CASSGADSGTDTQYF; DNA: TGCGCCAGCAGTGGGGCGGACTCCGGCACAGATACGCAGTATTTT
D: .; V: TRBV5-1; J: TRBJ2-2; size: .; CDR3: CASSLKTGYSGELFF; DNA: TGCGCCAGCAGCTTAAAAACAGGGTACAGCGGGGAGCTGTTTTTT
D: .; V: TRBV9; J: TRBJ1-5; size: .; CDR3: CASSVGSNQPQHF; DNA: TGTGCCAGCAGCGTGGGTAGCAATCAGCCCCAGCATTTT
D: TRBD1; V: TRBV28; J: TRBJ1-2; size: once; CDR3: CASSPLNRQGDGYTF; DNA: TGTGCCAGCAGTCCACTAAATCGACAGGGCGATGGCTACACCTTC
D: .; V: TRBV2; J: TRBJ2-1; size: .; CDR3: CASSEGQGGYDEQFF; DNA: TGTGCCAGCAGTGAAGGCCAGGGTGGCTATGATGAGCAGTTCTTC
D: .; V: TRBV24-1; J: TRBJ1-5; size: .; CDR3: CATSDSRGSANQPQHF; DNA: TGTGCCACCAGTGATTCACGAGGGTCTGCCAATCAGCCCCAGCATTTT
D: .; V: TRBV7-9; J: TRBJ2-2; size: .; CDR3: CASSLEGDTGELFF; DNA: TGTGCCAGCAGCTTAGAGGGAGACACCGGGGAGCTGTTTTTT
D: .; V: TRBV18; J: TRBJ1-3; size: .; CDR3: CASSRGNENTIYF; DNA: TGTGCCAGCTCACGCGGAAATGAAAACACCATATATTTT
D: .; V: TRBV19; J: TRBJ1-2; size: .; CDR3: CASSEDANYGYTF; DNA: TGTGCCAGTAGTGAGGACGCTAACTATGGCTACACCTTC
D: TRBD2; V: TRBV10-1; J: TRBJ2-5; size: .; CDR3: CASSPEAGRETQYF; DNA: TGCGCCAGCAGCCCCGAAGCGGGGAGGGAGACCCAGTACTTC
D: .; V: TRBV27; J: TRBJ1-6; size: .; CDR3: CASSLGGLFRSPLHF; DNA: TGTGCCAGCAGTTTAGGGGGGTTATTTCGATCACCCCTCCACTTT
D: TRBD1; V: TRBV7-2; J: TRBJ1-2; size: .; CDR3: CASSYLEGAGYTF; DNA: TGTGCCAGCAGCTACCTCGAGGGGGCTGGCTACACCTTC
D: .; V: TRBV7-3; J: TRBJ2-1; size: .; CDR3: CASSPRRRGAYNEQFF; DNA: TGTGCCAGCAGCCCACGAAGGCGGGGTGCCTACAATGAGCAGTTCTTC
D: .; V: TRBV4-1; J: TRBJ1-2; size: .; CDR3: CASSPEKNSQAYGYTF; DNA: TGCGCCAGCAGCCCGGAGAAAAACTCACAGGCCTATGGCTACACCTTC
D: TRBD2; V: TRBV18; J: TRBJ2-4; size: .; CDR3: CASSPTRTSGGAKNIQYF; DNA: TGTGCCAGCTCACCAACCAGGACTAGCGGGGGGGCCAAAAACATTCAGTACTTC
D: TRBD2; V: TRBV2; J: TRBJ2-5; size: .; CDR3: CASLEGRARETQYF; DNA: TGTGCCAGCTTAGAAGGGAGGGCCCGGGAGACCCAGTACTTC
D: TRBD2; V: TRBV6-2/TRBV6-3; J: TRBJ2-2; size: once; CDR3: CASSTLAGANTGELFF; DNA: TGTGCCAGCAGTACTCTAGCGGGGGCCAACACCGGGGAGCTGTTTTTT
D: .; V: TRBV7-9; J: TRBJ1-1; size: .; CDR3: CASSLMGPNTEAFF; DNA: TGTGCCAGCAGCTTAATGGGGCCGAACACTGAAGCTTTCTTT
D: TRBD1; V: TRBV9; J: TRBJ2-2; size: .; CDR3: CASSARDRGYDGELFF; DNA: TGTGCCAGCAGCGCTCGGGACAGGGGGTATGACGGGGAGCTGTTTTTT
D: .; V: TRBV5-1; J: TRBJ2-4; size: .; CDR3: CASSLVGGVGNIQYF; DNA: TGCGCCAGCAGCTTGGTGGGGGGAGTCGGAAACATTCAGTACTTC
D: TRBD1; V: TRBV24-1; J: TRBJ2-6; size: .; CDR3: CATSEGTVSGANVLTF; DNA: TGTGCCACCAGTGAGGGGACAGTCTCTGGGGCCAACGTCCTGACTTTC
D: .; V: TRBV2; J: TRBJ2-3; size: few; CDR3: CASSEAGAESTDTQYF; DNA: TGTGCCAGCAGTGAAGCAGGGGCAGAGTCCACAGATACGCAGTATTTT